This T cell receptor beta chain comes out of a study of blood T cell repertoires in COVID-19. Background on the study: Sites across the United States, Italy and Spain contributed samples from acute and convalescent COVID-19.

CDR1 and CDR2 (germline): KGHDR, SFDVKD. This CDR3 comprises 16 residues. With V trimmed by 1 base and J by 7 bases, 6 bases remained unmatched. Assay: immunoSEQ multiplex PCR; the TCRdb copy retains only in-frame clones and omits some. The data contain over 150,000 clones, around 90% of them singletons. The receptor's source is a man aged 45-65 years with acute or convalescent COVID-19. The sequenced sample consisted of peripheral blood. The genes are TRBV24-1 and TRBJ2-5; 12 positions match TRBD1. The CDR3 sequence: CATSDFGTGGSRTQYF. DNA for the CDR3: TGTGCCACCAGTGATTTTGGGACAGGGGGCTCAAGGACCCAGTACTTC.